These 10 T cell receptor beta chains came from one sample sequenced in a study of blood T cell repertoires in COVID-19. Sequenced by immunoSEQ multiplex PCR; TCRdb stores in-frame clones only, minus some. Among about 280,000 clones, 87% were seen once, and the ten largest hold 6%. The sequenced material came from PBMCs or T cells enriched from blood (not recorded which). The receptors derive from a woman in her forties who had recovered from COVID-19.

This clone came up a few times. The rearrangement links TRBV6-1 to TRBJ1-2; maybe TRBD1 (6 bases). The V end lost 2 bases, the J end lost 14 bases, and 15 bases lay between the germline ends. The CDR3 sequence is 12 residues long. Germline CDR1 reads MNHNS; CDR2 reads SASEGT. CDR3 loop: CASSEQGPPRTF. As DNA, the CDR3 is TGTGCCAGCAGTGAACAGGGGCCACCGCGGACCTTC.

This chain connects TRBV7-3 to TRBJ1-3; 8 nucleotides line up with TRBD1. Trimming at V came to 5 bases and at J to 4 bases, leaving 10 bases not matched to a gene. The CDR3 runs to 16 residues. CDR1 is SGHTA and CDR2 is FQGTGA in the germline V gene. The CDR3 reads CASSKPPGQDGNTIYF. CDR3 nucleotides: TGTGCCAGCAGCAAACCACCGGGACAGGACGGAAACACCATATATTTT.

The chain has TRBV6-5 and TRBJ2-5; 13 positions match TRBD2. With V trimmed by 7 bases and J by 4 bases, 6 bases remained unmatched. This CDR3 region has 15 residues. The germline CDR1 and CDR2 sequences are MNHEY and SVGAGI. The CDR3 sequence: CASTQGLAGIETQYF. Written as DNA, the CDR3 is TGTGCCAGCACCCAGGGACTAGCGGGAATAGAGACCCAGTACTTC.

This chain uses TRBV24-1 with TRBJ2-1; 7 bases fit TRBD1. The length of the CDR3 is 16 residues. The ends lost 7 bases at V and 3 bases at J; junction bases unmatched: 11. Germline CDR1 is KGHDR and CDR2 is SFDVKD. The CDR3 sequence: CATRPSPGTDYNEQFF. The DNA of the CDR3 is TGTGCCACCAGGCCAAGCCCCGGGACAGACTACAATGAGCAGTTCTTC.

The CDR3 loop reads CASTIQGASQPQHF. The CDR3 nucleotides are TGTGCCAGCACAATACAGGGTGCGAGTCAGCCCCAGCATTTT. This chain links TRBV28 with TRBJ1-5, with D perhaps matching TRBD1 (6 bases). Germline-derived CDR1 and CDR2 are MDHEN and SYDVKM. The V end lost 7 bases, the J end lost 6 bases, and 16 bases lay between the germline ends. The CDR3 is 14 amino acids.

This clone has just one count. The chain couples TRBV7-8 to TRBJ2-1; D is possibly TRBD2 (6 bases). Germline V CDR1 and CDR2: SGHVS, FQNEAQ. Trimming stripped 1 base from V and 2 bases from J, with 12 bases between. The CDR3 runs 16 residues. CDR3 region: CASSLVAGSAYNEQFF. Here the CDR3 DNA reads TGTGCCAGCAGCTTAGTGGCGGGGAGTGCCTACAATGAGCAGTTCTTC.

V gene TRBV30 combines with J gene TRBJ2-7, with D uncertain. The ends were cut back, 5 bases at V and 3 bases at J, with 17 bases in the middle. Germline V gives CDR1 GTSNPN, CDR2 SVGIG (reference sequence). The CDR3 consists of 14 residues. The CDR3 DNA sequence: TGTGCCTGGGCCCTCGGTCAGGCACTCTACGAGCAGTACTTC. Protein sequence: CAWALGQALYEQYF.

This chain connects TRBV27 to TRBJ1-4; D call uncertain. CDR1 is MNHEY, CDR2 SMNVEV, per germline (reference sequence). This CDR3 comprises 15 residues. Deletions cut 3 bases from V and 0 bases from J, with 8 bases between. CDR3 in amino acids: CASSFWGATNEKLFF. The CDR3 DNA sequence: TGTGCCAGCAGTTTTTGGGGAGCAACTAATGAAAAACTGTTTTTT.

This chain connects TRBV7-3 to TRBJ2-3; D gene uncertain. The CDR3 covers 14 residues. Germline assignment: CDR1 SGHTA and CDR2 FQGTGA. V dropped 5 bases and J dropped 4 bases, with 13 bases sitting between them. The CDR3 reads CASSRTRGADTQYF. CDR3 nucleotides: TGTGCCAGCAGCCGTACGAGAGGAGCAGATACGCAGTATTTT. The full variable domain, in which reference TRBV7-3 and TRBJ2-3 provide the parts outside the CDR3, is GAGVSQTPSNKVTEKGKYVELRCDPISGHTALYWYRQSLGQGPEFLIYFQGTGAADDSGLPNDRFFAVRPEGSVSTLKIQRTERGDSAVYLCASSRTRGADTQYFGPGTRLTVL.

The CDR3, as DNA: TGTGCCAGCAGTCAGGTCACAGATACGCAGTATTTT. It specifies CASSQVTDTQYF. This chain connects TRBV12-3 or TRBV12-4 to TRBJ2-3; no definite D call. The germline V and J ends were trimmed by 5 bases and 2 bases, with 5 bases remaining between them. The CDR3 loop spans 12 amino acids.